The 18 T cell receptor beta chains below were found in one sample sequenced in a study of blood T cell repertoires in COVID-19. The data were produced by immunoSEQ multiplex PCR, yet TCRdb's version contains in-frame clones alone and is incomplete. This repertoire shows about 160,000 clones, approximately 82% found once; its top ten account for around 4.8%. The specimen sequenced was PBMCs or T cells enriched from blood (not recorded which). The receptors were sampled from a woman between 45 and 65 years old who had recovered from COVID-19.

This clone has just one count. This chain connects TRBV30 to TRBJ2-3, with TRBD2 as a possible D gene (6 bases). Germline CDR1 and CDR2: GTSNPN and SVGIG (reference sequence). The V gene lost 3 bases and the J gene lost 0 bases, with 13 bases spanning the gap. The length of the CDR3 is 15 residues. This chain's CDR3 is CAWSLGGLSTDTQYF. The CDR3 DNA sequence: TGTGCCTGGAGCCTCGGAGGGCTCAGCACAGATACGCAGTATTTT.

The chain uses TRBV7-2 and TRBJ1-2; 10 positions match TRBD1. This CDR3 is built from 16 residues. Germline V gene data show CDR1 as SGHTA and CDR2 as FQGNSA. Trimming cost V 0 bases and J 7 bases; bases outside gene matches: 8. The CDR3 DNA reads as TGTGCCAGCAGCTTAGCCCCCGGGACAGGGGCGGGTGGCTACACCTTC. It encodes CASSLAPGTGAGGYTF.

This clone has just a few counts. V and J are TRBV27 and TRBJ1-2, with 7 bases identical to TRBD1. Germline values: CDR1 MNHEY, CDR2 SMNVEV (reference sequence). Losses at the gene ends were 4 bases for V and 4 bases for J; bases not matched to a gene: 0. The CDR3 runs to 12 residues. The CDR3 protein is CASSSGGYGYTF. The DNA for the CDR3 is TGTGCCAGCAGTTCAGGGGGCTATGGCTACACCTTC.

This clone was detected once. The chain links TRBV6-2 or TRBV6-3 to TRBJ1-5; no clear D gene. This CDR3 spans 15 amino acids. Trimming removed 2 bases at V and 2 bases at J, with 10 bases between. The germline V gene encodes CDR1 MNHEY and CDR2 SVGEGT. The CDR3 DNA is TGTGCCAGCAGTTACGGCCCGGGTGGCAATCAGCCCCAGCATTTT. This encodes CASSYGPGGNQPQHF.

The chain is built from TRBV7-3 and TRBJ1-6, with no clear D. CDR1 SGHTA and CDR2 FQGTGA come from the germline V gene. Trimming took 2 bases from V and 9 from J, leaving 11 bases between them. The CDR3 consists of 14 residues. This CDR3 is CASSLREGSSPLHF. The DNA of the CDR3 is TGTGCCAGCAGCTTACGGGAGGGAAGTTCACCCCTCCACTTT.

The chain carries TRBV27 and TRBJ1-5; D may be TRBD1 (5 bases). Per the germline V gene, CDR1 is MNHEY and CDR2 is SMNVEV (reference sequence). CDR3 length equals 15 residues. V shed 3 bases and J shed 0 bases, with 9 bases lying between them. CDR3 DNA: TGTGCCAGCAGTTTCTTCGGGGGTAGCAATCAGCCCCAGCATTTT. Translating gives CASSFFGGSNQPQHF.

The genes are TRBV9 and TRBJ2-3; 8 bases fit TRBD2. CDR3 size: 15 residues. Trimming took 4 bases from V and 2 from J; bases not matched to a gene: 6. Germline CDR1 SGDLS, CDR2 YYNGEE. The CDR3 is CASSPVAGLTDTQYF. The CDR3 DNA reads TGTGCCAGCAGCCCCGTAGCGGGACTCACAGATACGCAGTATTTT.

J is TRBJ2-3 and V is TRBV5-1; TRBD1 matches at 7 bases. Germline V gives CDR1 SGHRS, CDR2 YFSETQ. This CDR3 has 16 residues. The junction had 11 bases not matched to a gene; V was cut back by 7 bases and J by 0 bases. The CDR3 nucleotides read TGCGCCAGCGTCTTCGGGACAGTCTCTAGCACAGATACGCAGTATTTT. Translated, it gives CASVFGTVSSTDTQYF.

V usage is TRBV7-8 and J usage is TRBJ1-5; TRBD1 is a possible D gene (6 bases). CDR3 length: 18 amino acids. Trimming removed 4 bases at V and 3 bases at J, with 22 bases between. The germline gives CDR1 SGHVS, CDR2 FQNEAQ. For the CDR3, the DNA is TGTGCCAGCAGCTACCGTGGTCTACAGGGCTATTACAATCAGCCCCAGCATTTT. This encodes CASSYRGLQGYYNQPQHF.

The chain combines TRBV2 with TRBJ1-2; no definite D call. Deletions cut 0 bases from V and 4 bases from J, with 9 bases between. The germline gives CDR1 SNHLY, CDR2 FYNNEI. The CDR3 loop spans 14 amino acids. CDR3 region: CASSEAQALYGYTF. The CDR3, as DNA: TGTGCCAGCAGTGAAGCTCAGGCCCTCTATGGCTACACCTTC.

The genes are TRBV11-2 and TRBJ1-6; D call uncertain. V lost 0 bases to trimming and J lost 7 bases, with 19 bases between them. The CDR3 consists of 18 residues. Germline values: CDR1 SGHAT, CDR2 FQNNGV. The CDR3 here is CASSLDPYPGGGNSPLHF. The CDR3 region has the DNA TGTGCCAGCAGCTTAGATCCCTACCCAGGCGGAGGGAATTCACCCCTCCACTTT.

There are a few counts of this clone. V and J are TRBV10-3 and TRBJ1-4; 7 nucleotides align to TRBD1. The junction had 6 bases not matched to a gene; V was cut back by 6 bases and J by 5 bases. There are 14 residues in the CDR3. Germline V gives CDR1 ENHRY, CDR2 SYGVKD. The CDR3 spells CAISPTGRNEKLFF. The CDR3 DNA reads as TGTGCCATCAGCCCGACAGGGAGGAATGAAAAACTGTTTTTT.

V and J are TRBV11-1 and TRBJ2-2, with D hard to call. The ends were cut back, 8 bases at V and 1 base at J, with 5 bases in the middle. Germline assignment: CDR1 SGHAT and CDR2 FQDESV (reference sequence). The CDR3 is made up of 12 amino acids. The CDR3 region has the DNA TGTGCCAGCGGCATGAACACCGGGGAGCTGTTTTTT. Its translation is CASGMNTGELFF.

This chain uses TRBV6-1 with TRBJ2-7, with D possibly TRBD1 on 6 matching bases. CDR3 size: 15 residues. The V end was cut by 0 bases, the J end by 2 bases, with 11 bases between. The germline gives CDR1 MNHNS, CDR2 SASEGT. The DNA of the CDR3 is TGTGCCAGCAGTGAAGCATCACAGGGCACCTACGAGCAGTACGTC. It yields the protein CASSEASQGTYEQYV.

The rearrangement links TRBV4-3 to TRBJ2-5; unclear D gene. Trimming pared 1 base from V and 2 bases from J, leaving 14 bases between. The germline V gene has CDR1 LGHNA and CDR2 YSLEER. The length of the CDR3 is 16 residues. The CDR3 here is CASSQGPARPQETQYF. The CDR3 bases are TGCGCCAGCAGCCAAGGCCCGGCCAGGCCTCAAGAGACCCAGTACTTC.

The J gene is TRBJ2-7, the V gene TRBV18; D perhaps matches TRBD1 (6 bases). CDR1 is KGHSH, CDR2 LQKENI, per germline. This CDR3 is 13 amino acids long. V shed 4 bases and J shed 0 bases, with 7 bases lying between them. CDR3 in DNA: TGTGCCAGCTCACGGGACAACTCCTACGAGCAGTACGTC. Encoded protein: CASSRDNSYEQYV.

The chain is built from TRBV6-1 and TRBJ1-4; D perhaps matches TRBD1 (6 bases). The CDR3 is 15 residues long. Germline V lookup: CDR1 MNHNS, CDR2 SASEGT. V lost 3 bases, J lost 8 bases, and 16 bases lay in between. The CDR3 spells CASSDTGAGDEKLFF. The CDR3 DNA reads as TGTGCCAGCAGTGATACCGGGGCAGGGGACGAAAAACTGTTTTTT.

This sequence joins TRBV7-6 and TRBJ1-1, with D possibly being TRBD1 (6 bases). Germline lookup yields CDR1 SGHVS and CDR2 FNYEAQ. Trimming shortened V by 6 bases and J by 0 bases, and 14 bases separated the two germline ends. This CDR3 has 15 residues. CDR3 sequence reads: CASRPTGSLNTEAFF. In DNA form, the CDR3 reads TGTGCCAGCAGGCCAACAGGGTCCCTGAACACTGAAGCTTTCTTT.